This T cell receptor beta chain was found in a study of blood T cell repertoires in COVID-19. Study-wide context: Samples taken during acute and convalescent COVID-19 were collected in the United States, Italy and Spain.

Germline V gene data show CDR1 as SGHRS and CDR2 as YFSETQ. This CDR3 has 14 amino acids. Trimming shortened V by 9 bases and J by 7 bases, and 19 bases separated the two germline ends. In its sample, this clone was seen a few times. As handled by the study authors: Reference gene primer amplification yielded estimated nucleated cell counts. Sequenced by immunoSEQ multiplex PCR; TCRdb stores in-frame clones only, minus some. Clonal size and the V and J genes are those of that table, whereas D and trimming came from the DNA. This sample has some 270,000 clones, with about four fifths found just once. Grouping used clinical history reported by participants in a survey and questionnaire. Donors in Cohort 3 counted as recovered after two negative PCRs, clearance, or symptom resolution.

Sequenced input: PBMCs or T cells enriched from blood (not recorded which). This chain uses TRBV5-1 with TRBJ1-4, with TRBD1 as a possible D gene (6 bases). The receptor was isolated from a man aged 50 to 59 who had recovered from COVID-19. The CDR3 sequence is CATNPGGKGEKLFF. Written as DNA, the CDR3 is TGCGCCACCAATCCGGGGGGCAAAGGTGAAAAACTGTTTTTT. Full variable domain (rest looked up from reference TRBV5-1 and TRBJ1-4): KAGVTQTPRYLIKTRGQQVTLSCSPISGHRSVSWYQQTPGQGLQFLFEYFSETQRNKGNFPGRFSGRQFSNSRSEMNVSTLELGDSALYLCATNPGGKGEKLFFGSGTQLSVL.